This entry describes one TCR beta chain. The data derive from a study of technical replicates of blood from a few donors. Sequenced by immunoSEQ multiplex PCR; TCRdb stores in-frame clones only, minus some. Here the sample spans around 58,000 clones, more than 75% being singletons. CDR3 length: 15 residues. The germline V gene encodes CDR1 MGHRA and CDR2 YSYEKL. V lost 0 bases and J lost 6; bases outside the gene matches: 8. The source of this sequence is a human donor in good health. Some clones in this sample may be carry-over from other donors' samples. Sequenced input: PBMCs. The chain uses TRBV4-1 and TRBJ2-7, with TRBD1 identical over 7 bases. The DNA for the CDR3 is TGCGCCAGCAGCCAAGACCTAGGGGGCCCGGGCGAGCAGTACTTC. Translation gives CASSQDLGGPGEQYF.